The 28 T cell receptor beta chains listed next were all sequenced from one sample in a study of T-cell memory formation after mild COVID-19. One entry per CDR3 protein, called by TCRdb with MiXCR from the 5' RACE reads. The data contain roughly 350,000 distinct CDR3 sequences, over 20% of them singletons. The specimen was PBMCs or a T cell subset sorted from them (not recorded which). These TCRs come from an adult woman who had mild COVID-19 (a few samples of this study predate the infection). Cell type and time point are not known.

V usage is TRBV19 and J usage is TRBJ2-7; TRBD2 might be the D (5 bases). Germline V gene lookup returns CDR1 LNHDA and CDR2 SQIVND (reference sequence). V gave up 5 bases and J gave up 2 bases, with 16 bases separating them. The CDR3 has 15 residues. CDR3 DNA sequence: TGTGCCAGTAGTTCAATCGCGGACGGGACCTACGAGCAGTACTTC. Translation: CASSSIADGTYEQYF.

V usage is TRBV24-1 and J usage is TRBJ2-2, with a tentative D call TRBD2 (6 bases). The V gene lost 4 bases and the J gene lost 0 bases, with 14 bases spanning the gap. This CDR3 has 17 amino acids. The V gene's germline CDR1 is KGHDR and CDR2 SFDVKD. The chain's CDR3 is CATSDPARGTNTGELFF. The CDR3 DNA reads TGTGCCACCAGTGACCCAGCCCGGGGGACGAACACCGGGGAGCTGTTTTTT.

The rearrangement uses TRBV7-9 and TRBJ2-7; TRBD2 matches at 7 bases. In germline, CDR1 is SEHNR, CDR2 FQNEAQ (reference sequence). With 4 bases clipped from V and 6 bases from J, the junction kept 3 bases outside the gene matches. The CDR3 has 12 residues. CDR3 DNA sequence: TGTGCCAGCAGCTCACGACTAGCCGAGCAGTACTTC. Protein: CASSSRLAEQYF.

A few counts support this clonotype. The CDR3 DNA is TGTGCCAGCAGCAACGGGGGCAATCAGCCCCAGCATTTT. It translates to CASSNGGNQPQHF. V usage is TRBV12-3 or TRBV12-4 and J usage is TRBJ1-5, with no clear D. This CDR3 spans 13 amino acids. V was pared by 6 bases and J by 2 bases, with 8 bases between.

This clonotype came up a few times. This sequence joins TRBV7-8 and TRBJ1-1; 7 nucleotides align to TRBD1. The CDR3 runs to 16 residues. Germline assignment: CDR1 SGHVS and CDR2 FQNEAQ. J was trimmed by 2 bases and V by 1 base; bases with no gene match: 7. The CDR3 reads CASSLETGTVNTEAFF. CDR3 sequence (DNA): TGTGCCAGCAGCTTAGAGACCGGGACAGTTAACACTGAAGCTTTCTTT. The full variable domain, completed using reference TRBV7-8 and TRBJ1-1, is GAGVSQSPRYKVAKRGQDVALRCDPISGHVSLFWYQQALGQGPEFLTYFQNEAQLDKSGLPSDRFFAERPEGSVSTLKIQRTQQEDSAVYLCASSLETGTVNTEAFFGQGTRLTVV.

In its sample, this clonotype was seen a few times. The gene calls are TRBV12-3 or TRBV12-4 and TRBJ1-5; 9 bases line up with TRBD1. The CDR3 length is 15 residues. With 5 bases clipped from V and 9 bases from J, the junction kept 11 bases outside the gene matches. The CDR3 spells CASSKGATGGWPQHF. CDR3 nucleotide sequence: TGTGCCAGCAGTAAAGGGGCAACAGGGGGCTGGCCCCAGCATTTT.

This clonotype was recorded a few times. The chain carries TRBV12-3 or TRBV12-4 and TRBJ1-1; weak D call: TRBD1 (6 bases). The CDR3 runs to 13 residues. V was trimmed by 2 bases and J by 4 bases, leaving 8 bases between them. CDR3 in amino acids: CASSLYRVTEAFF. For the CDR3, the DNA is TGTGCCAGCAGTTTATACAGGGTCACTGAAGCTTTCTTT.

The CDR3 here is CASSLRRMDTEAFF. Written as DNA, the CDR3 is TGTGCCAGCAGTTTACGTCGGATGGACACTGAAGCTTTCTTT. The chain has TRBV12-3 or TRBV12-4 and TRBJ1-1; D is ambiguous. This CDR3 is built from 14 residues. Trimming pared 2 bases from V and 3 bases from J, leaving 10 bases between.

This clonotype was seen repeatedly, ten times or more. The CDR3 here is CASSYSGQVPSDTQYF. CDR3 DNA sequence: TGTGCCAGCAGTTACTCTGGACAGGTACCATCAGATACGCAGTATTTT. This rearrangement joins TRBV6-5 to TRBJ2-3; TRBD1 aligns across 7 bases. Per the germline V gene, CDR1 is MNHEY and CDR2 is SVGAGI. V lost 0 bases, J lost 4 bases, and 7 bases stayed unmatched. The CDR3 length is 16 residues.

This clonotype was observed a few times. This chain links TRBV7-9 with TRBJ2-1; 7 nucleotides line up with TRBD2. In germline, CDR1 is SEHNR, CDR2 FQNEAQ (reference sequence). The length of the CDR3 is 16 residues. Trimming took 1 base from V and 6 from J; bases not matched to a gene: 9. In DNA, the CDR3 is TGTGCCAGCAGCTTAGTCCCCAGCGGGGCGCCCAATGAGCAGTTCTTC. Translation: CASSLVPSGAPNEQFF.

This clonotype was seen at least ten times. The genes are TRBV5-1 and TRBJ1-1, with unresolved D. V was clipped by 2 bases and J by 0 bases, with 8 bases between them. Germline loops: CDR1 SGHRS, CDR2 YFSETQ. The CDR3 consists of 14 residues. The CDR3: CASSFGRLNTEAFF. The DNA of the CDR3 is TGCGCCAGCAGCTTCGGACGTTTGAACACTGAAGCTTTCTTT.

The J gene is TRBJ2-7, the V gene TRBV4-3; 11 bases are shared with TRBD2. V was clipped by 0 bases and J by 3 bases; unmatched bases: 7. The length of the CDR3 is 17 residues. The germline V gene encodes CDR1 LGHNA and CDR2 YSLEER. CDR3 bases: TGCGCCAGCAGCCAAGATAGGGCGACTAGCGGGGTCTACGAGCAGTACTTC. Translation gives CASSQDRATSGVYEQYF.

This clonotype occurred a few times. J is TRBJ1-1 and V is TRBV7-9; D is undetermined. V lost 3 bases to trimming and J lost 0 bases, with 5 bases between them. Germline-derived CDR1 and CDR2 are SEHNR and FQNEAQ (reference sequence). The CDR3 is 13 amino acids. This CDR3 is CASSFPMNTEAFF. The DNA for the CDR3 is TGTGCCAGCAGCTTCCCCATGAACACTGAAGCTTTCTTT. Using reference TRBV7-9 and TRBJ1-1 for the parts outside the CDR3, the full variable domain is DTGVSQNPRHKITKRGQNVTFRCDPISEHNRLYWYRQTLGQGPEFLTYFQNEAQLEKSRLLSDRFSAERPKGSFSTLEIQRTEQGDSAMYLCASSFPMNTEAFFGQGTRLTVV.

The rearrangement uses TRBV20-1 and TRBJ2-1; 7 nucleotides line up with TRBD2. Trimming at V came to 6 bases and at J to 4 bases, leaving 9 bases not matched to a gene. Looked up from germline, CDR1 is DFQATT and CDR2 is SNEGSKA (reference sequence). The CDR3 loop spans 14 amino acids. CDR3 DNA: TGCAGTGCAGTTCCGGGACTATCTTACAATGAGCAGTTCTTC. Amino acid sequence: CSAVPGLSYNEQFF.

This clonotype was counted between two and nine times. The chain is built from TRBV7-8 and TRBJ2-7; no clear D. The V end was cut by 3 bases, the J end by 2 bases, with 14 bases between. CDR3 size: 15 residues. Germline CDR1 and CDR2: SGHVS and FQNEAQ. CDR3 DNA sequence: TGTGCCAGCAGCTTCTCACGGGTACCTACCTACGAGCAGTACTTC. Amino acid sequence: CASSFSRVPTYEQYF.

The sample holds a few counts of this clonotype. V gene TRBV5-1 combines with J gene TRBJ1-4; 9 nucleotides agree with TRBD1. V lost 0 bases, J lost 5 bases, and 5 bases stayed unmatched. The CDR3 has 16 residues. Germline V CDR1 and CDR2: SGHRS, YFSETQ. CDR3 sequence (DNA): TGCGCCAGCAGCTTGGGGGACAGGGTCTGGAATGAAAAACTGTTTTTT. It codes for CASSLGDRVWNEKLFF.

The chain recombines TRBV21-1 with TRBJ1-4; the table's D call of TRBD1 was not tested on the DNA. TRBV21-1 is a recognized pseudogene. The CDR3 runs to 19 residues. The CDR3 nucleotides read TGTGCCAGCAGCAAACGACCGCAGGGGTGCGTCGGAACTAATGAAAAACTGTTTTTT. Translation: CASSKRPQGCVGTNEKLFF.

This clonotype has more than one count but fewer than ten. The chain combines TRBV13 with TRBJ2-7, with 8 bases identical to TRBD1. Germline V gene data show CDR1 as PRHDT and CDR2 as FYEKMQ (reference sequence). This CDR3 region has 14 residues. The junction had 8 bases not matched to a gene; V was cut back by 5 bases and J by 5 bases. This chain's CDR3 is CASSPRGQGNEQYF. Here the CDR3 DNA reads TGTGCCAGCAGCCCGCGCGGACAGGGAAACGAGCAGTACTTC.

This clonotype occurred a few times. The rearrangement uses TRBV7-2 and TRBJ2-7; 7 bases are a match to TRBD2. The CDR3 consists of 16 residues. The J segment lost 4 bases and the V segment lost 5 bases, leaving 14 bases of the junction unmatched. Germline V gives CDR1 SGHTA, CDR2 FQGNSA. CDR3 sequence (DNA): TGTGCCAGCAGCCCCCAGTTGGCTAGCGGTTCATACGAGCAGTACTTC. Amino acid sequence: CASSPQLASGSYEQYF.

V usage is TRBV7-8 and J usage is TRBJ2-1, with 13 nucleotides matching TRBD2. The CDR3 has 15 residues. Germline CDR1 reads SGHVS; CDR2 reads FQNEAQ. The J segment lost 7 bases and the V segment lost 6 bases, leaving 6 bases of the junction unmatched. The CDR3 is CASRARTSGGNEQFF. CDR3 DNA: TGTGCCAGCAGGGCCCGGACTAGCGGGGGAAATGAGCAGTTCTTC.

This clonotype was found many times. The V call is TRBV5-1, the J call TRBJ2-5, with D hard to call. Germline assignment: CDR1 SGHRS and CDR2 YFSETQ. This CDR3 has 10 residues. V dropped 4 bases and J dropped 4 bases, with 2 bases sitting between them. As DNA, the CDR3 is TGCGCCAGCAGCGGAGAGACCCAGTACTTC. It translates to CASSGETQYF. The whole variable domain, filled in from reference TRBV5-1 and TRBJ2-5, reads KAGVTQTPRYLIKTRGQQVTLSCSPISGHRSVSWYQQTPGQGLQFLFEYFSETQRNKGNFPGRFSGRQFSNSRSEMNVSTLELGDSALYLCASSGETQYFGPGTRLLVL.

This sequence joins TRBV4-3 and TRBJ1-4; D ambiguous. Between the trimmed V and J ends, which lost 0 bases and 8 bases, there was a span of 4 bases. CDR1 and CDR2 from the germline V gene are LGHNA and YSLEER. The CDR3 spans 12 residues. The CDR3 region is CASSQDREKLFF. CDR3 bases: TGCGCCAGCAGCCAAGATAGGGAAAAACTGTTTTTT.

The genes are TRBV5-1 and TRBJ2-1; 8 bases align to TRBD2. V trimming: 3 bases; J trimming: 0 bases; junction bases outside the gene matches: 20. The germline V gene has CDR1 SGHRS and CDR2 YFSETQ. The CDR3 extends over 21 amino acids. CDR3 amino acids: CASSSGLAGRSLKSSYNEQFF. The CDR3 DNA reads TGCGCCAGCAGCTCCGGACTAGCCGGAAGATCCCTCAAAAGCTCCTACAATGAGCAGTTCTTC.

This clonotype was seen more than once but under ten times. The chain has TRBV15 and TRBJ1-5; D is ambiguous. Deletions cut 0 bases from V and 12 bases from J, with 9 bases between. The CDR3 covers 12 residues. Germline CDR1 LNHNV, CDR2 YYDKDF (reference sequence). In DNA form, the CDR3 reads TGTGCCACCAGCAGAGATAACAGCCTCCAGCATTTT. Its translation is CATSRDNSLQHF.

The CDR3, as DNA: TGTGCCAGCAGTAAGGGACAGAACTACGAGCAGTACTTC. Its translation is CASSKGQNYEQYF. The rearrangement joins TRBV12-3 or TRBV12-4 to TRBJ2-7; 7 bases fit TRBD1. The CDR3 is 13 residues long. V lost 5 bases and J lost 3; bases outside the gene matches: 4.

The rearrangement links TRBV20-1 to TRBJ1-2, with 8 bases lining up with TRBD1. This CDR3 is 16 amino acids long. Trimming cost V 2 bases and J 4 bases; bases outside gene matches: 12. The germline V gene has CDR1 DFQATT and CDR2 SNEGSKA (reference sequence). The CDR3 region has the DNA TGCAGTGCTAGACCAAGACGGACAGGGTCGGGCTATGGCTACACCTTC. Its translation is CSARPRRTGSGYGYTF.

This clonotype appeared a few times. The chain links TRBV7-2 to TRBJ1-5; D remains unclear. Trimming stripped 5 bases from V and 2 bases from J, with 13 bases between. Germline V CDR1 and CDR2: SGHTA, FQGNSA. The CDR3 is made up of 15 amino acids. CDR3 bases: TGTGCCAGCAGCCCCGTGGGCAGCGGCAATCAGCCCCAGCATTTT. Its protein is CASSPVGSGNQPQHF. Looking up the rest from reference TRBV7-2 and TRBJ1-5 gives the full variable domain: GAGVSQSPSNKVTEKGKDVELRCDPISGHTALYWYRQSLGQGLEFLIYFQGNSAPDKSGLPSDRFSAERTGGSVSTLTIQRTQQEDSAVYLCASSPVGSGNQPQHFGDGTRLSIL.

The V and J genes are TRBV20-1 and TRBJ1-2; D is possibly TRBD1 (6 bases). This CDR3 has 15 residues. The V and J ends lost 0 bases and 7 bases respectively, with 18 bases between them. Germline V CDR1 and CDR2: DFQATT, SNEGSKA (reference sequence). This CDR3 reads CSARDARGRAPGYTF. In DNA, the CDR3 is TGCAGTGCTAGAGATGCCAGGGGAAGGGCCCCTGGCTACACCTTC.